The rows below give T cell receptor beta chains drawn from one sample of a study of blood T cell repertoires in COVID-19. Method: immunoSEQ multiplex PCR; TCRdb's copy keeps in-frame clones and lacks some. Here the sample spans approximately 64,000 clones, roughly 91% being singletons. The material sequenced was PBMCs or T cells enriched from blood (not recorded which). The receptors derive from a woman aged 40-49 years who had recovered from COVID-19. Both conserved end residues are part of each CDR3. Each record gives: CDR3 protein, CDR3 DNA, clone size, J gene, V gene, D gene. D genes are given only for firm matches. Clone size is shown for a subset of rows, as once, few, many or a class of expanded clone.

cdr3_aa: CAISEKFEGFGYTF
cdr3_nt: TGTGCCATCAGTGAGAAGTTTGAGGGCTTTGGCTACACCTTC
clone_size: -
j_call: TRBJ1-2
v_call: TRBV10-3
d_call: -

cdr3_aa: CASSAPAGDRYGYTF
cdr3_nt: TGTGCCAGTAGTGCCCCGGCAGGGGACAGGTATGGCTACACCTTC
clone_size: -
j_call: TRBJ1-2
v_call: TRBV19
d_call: TRBD1

cdr3_aa: CASSIHLTGPNSPLHF
cdr3_nt: TGTGCCAGTAGTATACACTTGACAGGACCAAATTCACCCCTCCACTTT
clone_size: few
j_call: TRBJ1-6
v_call: TRBV19
d_call: -

cdr3_aa: CASSLTSGGALNTQYF
cdr3_nt: TGTGCCAGCAGCTTAACCAGCGGGGGGGCTCTGAATACGCAGTATTTT
clone_size: few
j_call: TRBJ2-3
v_call: TRBV7-3
d_call: TRBD2

cdr3_aa: CASTPQGGDNQPQHF
cdr3_nt: TGTGCCAGCACCCCACAGGGAGGGGACAATCAGCCCCAGCATTTT
clone_size: few
j_call: TRBJ1-5
v_call: TRBV6-2/TRBV6-3
d_call: -

cdr3_aa: CASSVGLPIDTQYF
cdr3_nt: TGTGCCAGCAGTGTCGGACTACCGATTGATACGCAGTATTTT
clone_size: -
j_call: TRBJ2-3
v_call: TRBV25-1
d_call: -

cdr3_aa: CASSQDSRSNQPQHF
cdr3_nt: TGTGCCAGCAGCCAAGATTCTAGGAGCAATCAGCCCCAGCATTTT
clone_size: -
j_call: TRBJ1-5
v_call: TRBV3-1/TRBV3-2
d_call: -

cdr3_aa: CASSPQWTSGGPTDTQYF
cdr3_nt: TGTGCCAGCAGCCCCCAATGGACTAGCGGGGGGCCAACAGATACGCAGTATTTT
clone_size: -
j_call: TRBJ2-3
v_call: TRBV13
d_call: TRBD2

cdr3_aa: CASSGAAGLSYGYTF
cdr3_nt: TGTGCCAGCAGCGGGGCCGCAGGGCTAAGCTATGGCTACACCTTC
clone_size: -
j_call: TRBJ1-2
v_call: TRBV7-6
d_call: -

cdr3_aa: CASSFRGPQETQYF
cdr3_nt: TGTGCCAGCAGTTTTAGGGGGCCCCAAGAGACCCAGTACTTC
clone_size: -
j_call: TRBJ2-5
v_call: TRBV28
d_call: TRBD1

cdr3_aa: CASSIDGGTGANVLTF
cdr3_nt: TGTGCCAGTAGTATAGATGGGGGGACTGGGGCCAACGTCCTGACTTTC
clone_size: -
j_call: TRBJ2-6
v_call: TRBV19
d_call: -

cdr3_aa: CASSSTPGQKAFF
cdr3_nt: TGTGCCAGCAGCTCGACACCGGGACAAAAAGCTTTCTTT
clone_size: once
j_call: TRBJ1-1
v_call: TRBV12-3/TRBV12-4
d_call: -

cdr3_aa: CASSQRQGPMNTEAFF
cdr3_nt: TGTGCCAGCAGCCAAAGACAGGGTCCCATGAACACTGAAGCTTTCTTT
clone_size: -
j_call: TRBJ1-1
v_call: TRBV3-1/TRBV3-2
d_call: TRBD1

cdr3_aa: CASSQSTGIPNEKLFF
cdr3_nt: TGTGCCAGCAGCCAATCTACAGGGATTCCTAATGAAAAACTGTTTTTT
clone_size: few
j_call: TRBJ1-4
v_call: TRBV3-1/TRBV3-2
d_call: -

cdr3_aa: CSASPVTTGDGYTF
cdr3_nt: TGCAGTGCTAGTCCCGTAACGACAGGGGATGGCTACACCTTC
clone_size: -
j_call: TRBJ1-2
v_call: TRBV20-1
d_call: TRBD1

cdr3_aa: CASSFGTGVNQPQHF
cdr3_nt: TGTGCCAGCAGCTTTGGGACAGGGGTTAATCAGCCCCAGCATTTT
clone_size: -
j_call: TRBJ1-5
v_call: TRBV5-6
d_call: TRBD1

cdr3_aa: CASSLVNLAGTSSYNEQFF
cdr3_nt: TGCGCCAGCAGCTTGGTGAATCTAGCGGGGACCAGCTCCTACAATGAGCAGTTCTTC
clone_size: -
j_call: TRBJ2-1
v_call: TRBV5-1
d_call: TRBD2

cdr3_aa: CASSLRGGNEQFF
cdr3_nt: TGTGCCAGCAGCCTGCGGGGGGGCAATGAGCAGTTCTTC
clone_size: -
j_call: TRBJ2-1
v_call: TRBV3-1/TRBV3-2
d_call: TRBD2

cdr3_aa: CASSLDRSYGNTIYF
cdr3_nt: TGCGCCAGCAGCTTGGACAGGAGTTATGGAAACACCATATATTTT
clone_size: -
j_call: TRBJ1-3
v_call: TRBV5-1
d_call: -

cdr3_aa: CATSRRAGDEQYF
cdr3_nt: TGTGCCACCAGCAGAAGGGCAGGGGACGAGCAGTACTTC
clone_size: -
j_call: TRBJ2-7
v_call: TRBV15
d_call: -

cdr3_aa: CASSLMATGGRGQYF
cdr3_nt: TGTGCCAGCAGCTTAATGGCCACAGGGGGCCGAGGGCAGTACTTC
clone_size: -
j_call: TRBJ2-7
v_call: TRBV11-3
d_call: TRBD1

cdr3_aa: CASSSSGRAYEQYF
cdr3_nt: TGTGCCAGCAGTTCGAGCGGGAGGGCCTACGAGCAGTACTTC
clone_size: -
j_call: TRBJ2-7
v_call: TRBV27
d_call: TRBD2

cdr3_aa: CASSQDGTSGGADEQFF
cdr3_nt: TGTGCCAGCAGCCAAGATGGGACTAGCGGGGGGGCCGATGAGCAGTTCTTC
clone_size: -
j_call: TRBJ2-1
v_call: TRBV3-1/TRBV3-2
d_call: TRBD2

cdr3_aa: CASSLGQGITDTQYF
cdr3_nt: TGTGCCAGCAGCTTAGGACAGGGGATCACAGATACGCAGTATTTT
clone_size: -
j_call: TRBJ2-3
v_call: TRBV11-3
d_call: TRBD1

cdr3_aa: CASSKDRFTDTQYF
cdr3_nt: TGCGCCAGCAGCAAGGACAGGTTCACAGATACGCAGTATTTT
clone_size: once
j_call: TRBJ2-3
v_call: TRBV5-1
d_call: TRBD1